This T cell receptor beta chain appears in the sequencing data of a study of T-cell reconstitution after alpha-beta-depleted transplantation in children. General study points: Surviving recipient T cells and thymic progenitors produced the high day-60 TCRbeta diversity seen in some patients. Counts and diversity of T cells one year after transplant came mostly from newly produced T cells. Several hundred expanded graft clones reportedly were the source of alpha-beta T cells about two months after transplant.

The CDR3 runs 14 residues. The V end lost 3 bases, the J end lost 3 bases, and 11 bases lay between the germline ends. Germline V gives CDR1 SGHTA, CDR2 FQGNSA. For this clonotype: Antigen unknown. A much larger clone lies a single base off, so this may be a read error.

Molecular barcoding with unique molecular identifiers was used for the TCRbeta library. TCRdb passed the PCR reads through MiXCR, listing each CDR3 protein once. The sample shows 200,000 to 300,000 distinct CDR3 sequences, 6.5% to 9% of them seen only once. This receptor was identified in a male patient aged 5 to 17 who had a stem cell transplant for acute lymphoblastic leukemia, so the T cells may come from the graft donor. J is TRBJ1-2 and V is TRBV7-2, with no clear D. The sample here was PBMCs, mostly from graft donor cells, taken 180 days after TCRalphabeta/CD19-depleted stem cell transplant. The CDR3: CASSFPQVYYGYTF. As DNA, the CDR3 is TGTGCCAGCAGCTTTCCTCAGGTCTACTATGGCTACACCTTC.